Each of the 27 T cell receptor beta chains below was sequenced from the same sample in a study of T cell responses to AZD1222 COVID-19 vaccine. Only in-frame clones appear in the TCRdb table, and some are missing; sequencing was by immunoSEQ multiplex PCR. The sample lists 150,000 or so clones; about 90% were seen once. The sequencing used peripheral blood, collected 28 days after the second AZD1222 dose. These receptor sequences come from an adult who received the AZD1222 COVID-19 vaccine.

The chain is built from TRBV3-1 (or the pseudogene TRBV3-2) and TRBJ2-3; D gene ambiguous. Germline CDR1 and CDR2: LGHDT and YNNKEL (reference sequence). Trimming pared 3 bases from V and 0 bases from J, leaving 7 bases between. There are 14 residues in the CDR3. CDR3 loop: CASSQGPSTDTQYF. The CDR3 nucleotides read TGTGCCAGCAGCCAGGGTCCTAGCACAGATACGCAGTATTTT.

The chain has TRBV29-1 and TRBJ1-1; 9 bases fit TRBD1. CDR3 length: 14 amino acids. V shed 6 bases, J shed 4 bases, and the junction held 9 bases outside the gene matches. Germline lookup yields CDR1 SQVTM and CDR2 ANQGSEA. DNA of the CDR3: TGCAGCGTCACACCGGGACAGGGCTCCACTGAAGCTTTCTTT. It encodes CSVTPGQGSTEAFF. The whole variable domain, remainder taken from reference TRBV29-1 and TRBJ1-1, is SAVISQKPSRDICQRGTSLTIQCQVDSQVTMMFWYRQQPGQSLTLIATANQGSEATYESGFVIDKFPISRPNLTFSTLTVSNMSPEDSSIYLCSVTPGQGSTEAFFGQGTRLTVV.

DNA for the CDR3: TGTGCCAGCAGTCCGGAGCTGGTAGGGAGCAATCAGCCCCAGCATTTT. Protein product: CASSPELVGSNQPQHF. The chain couples TRBV25-1 to TRBJ1-5, with D unresolved. CDR3 length: 16 amino acids. The V end lost 5 bases, the J end lost 1 base, and 15 bases lay between the germline ends. Germline V lookup: CDR1 MGHDK, CDR2 SYGVNS.

CDR3 DNA sequence: TGTGCCATCAGTGATAACCTACGGGCTAGCGAGCGGGATGAGCAGTTCTTC. This codes for CAISDNLRASERDEQFF. This chain uses TRBV10-3 with TRBJ2-1; D perhaps matches TRBD2 (6 bases). The V end was cut by 3 bases, the J end by 8 bases, with 23 bases between. Germline CDR1 is ENHRY and CDR2 is SYGVKD. The CDR3 sequence is 17 residues long.

The chain recombines TRBV7-2 with TRBJ2-7; no clear D gene. The CDR3 totals 15 residues. V was clipped by 3 bases and J by 4 bases, with 16 bases between them. Germline V gives CDR1 SGHTA, CDR2 FQGNSA. CDR3 DNA sequence: TGTGCCAGCAGCTTGTCTCGGGCGACGCTTTACGAGCAGTACTTC. Translation: CASSLSRATLYEQYF.

This clone was found a few times. The chain carries TRBV14 and TRBJ2-7; D may correspond to TRBD1 or TRBD2 (5 bases each). Deletions cut 1 base from V and 4 bases from J, with 11 bases between. The CDR3 consists of 14 residues. CDR1 is SGHDN, CDR2 FVKESK, per germline. The CDR3 nucleotides read TGTGCCAGCAGCCAAGCGGCGTGGGGGTACGAGCAGTACTTC. Its translation is CASSQAAWGYEQYF.

This chain connects TRBV6-1 to TRBJ2-1; D not certain. CDR3 length equals 15 residues. Trimming left V 2 bases short and J 9 bases short, with 17 bases between. Germline V gene lookup returns CDR1 MNHNS and CDR2 SASEGT. The CDR3 coding sequence is TGTGCCAGCAGTGAATATTCCGGTCCTCCTGGTGAGCAGTTCTTC. Encoded protein: CASSEYSGPPGEQFF.

For this clone: This same CDR3 is encoded by further DNA sequences in the sample. As DNA, the CDR3 is TGTGCCAGCTCACCTCTAGCGGGGGACGACAATGAGCAGTTCTTC. Its protein is CASSPLAGDDNEQFF. This chain uses TRBV18 with TRBJ2-1, with TRBD2 identical over 10 bases. V shed 3 bases and J 5 bases; nucleotides not matched to a gene: 4. Germline CDR1 is KGHSH and CDR2 is LQKENI. The CDR3 sequence is 15 residues long.

The chain couples TRBV27 to TRBJ1-6, with a tentative D call TRBD1 (6 bases). CDR3 length: 15 residues. The V gene lost 0 bases and the J gene lost 6 bases, with 9 bases spanning the gap. Germline-derived CDR1 and CDR2 are MNHEY and SMNVEV (reference sequence). The CDR3 here is CASSLSRGGNSPLHF. The CDR3 nucleotides are TGTGCCAGCAGTTTATCGAGGGGGGGTAATTCACCCCTCCACTTT.

In its sample, this clone was seen a few times. The gene calls are TRBV27 and TRBJ1-4; 9 bases fit TRBD1. Germline trimming cut 8 bases from V and 5 bases from J; bases unmatched to any gene: 3. Germline V gene data show CDR1 as MNHEY and CDR2 as SMNVEV (reference sequence). The CDR3 spans 13 residues. The CDR3 DNA reads TGTGCCAGCCTTGACAGGGGGAATGAAAAACTGTTTTTT. Its protein product is CASLDRGNEKLFF.

The chain joins TRBV7-6 to TRBJ2-7; 8 bases align to TRBD2. The CDR3 has 16 amino acids. After removal of 5 bases from V and 3 bases from J, the junction contained 12 bases not matched to a gene. Germline lookup yields CDR1 SGHVS and CDR2 FNYEAQ. The chain's CDR3 is CASSPRQGAGGYEQYF. The CDR3 DNA sequence: TGTGCCAGCAGCCCCCGGCAAGGGGCGGGGGGCTACGAGCAGTACTTC.

V is TRBV28 and J is TRBJ2-5; 15 positions match TRBD2. The germline gives CDR1 MDHEN, CDR2 SYDVKM. The CDR3 consists of 20 residues. Losses at the gene ends were 0 bases for V and 6 bases for J; bases not matched to a gene: 14. The CDR3 region is CASSLWGGKGLAGGQKTQYF. CDR3 in DNA: TGTGCCAGCAGTTTATGGGGAGGGAAGGGACTAGCGGGGGGTCAGAAGACCCAGTACTTC.

The rearrangement links TRBV7-2 to TRBJ2-7; D remains ambiguous. This CDR3 region has 13 residues. Germline V gene data show CDR1 as SGHTA and CDR2 as FQGNSA. Between the trimmed V and J ends, which lost 5 bases and 2 bases, there was a span of 10 bases. The CDR3 DNA is TGTGCCAGCAGCCCCGACCGGACCTACGAGCAGTACTTC. This gives the protein CASSPDRTYEQYF.

The chain links TRBV30 to TRBJ1-3, with D unclear. Per the germline V gene, CDR1 is GTSNPN and CDR2 is SVGIG (reference sequence). The CDR3 sequence is 13 residues long. Deletions cut 5 bases from V and 0 bases from J, with 8 bases between. Here the CDR3 reads CAWGPSSGNTIYF. The DNA for the CDR3 is TGTGCCTGGGGGCCGAGCTCTGGAAACACCATATATTTT.

The rearrangement joins TRBV30 to TRBJ2-3; 14 bases are shared with TRBD2. The V gene's germline CDR1 is GTSNPN and CDR2 SVGIG (reference sequence). The CDR3 sequence is 15 residues long. The ends lost 5 bases at V and 1 base at J; junction bases unmatched: 2. In DNA form, the CDR3 reads TGTGCCTGGGGGACTAGCGGGAGAGGCACAGATACGCAGTATTTT. It yields the protein CAWGTSGRGTDTQYF.

The chain employs TRBV28 and TRBJ2-7; 8 bases fit TRBD2. The length of the CDR3 is 14 residues. After removal of 5 bases from V and 3 bases from J, the junction contained 6 bases not matched to a gene. Per the germline V gene, CDR1 is MDHEN and CDR2 is SYDVKM. For the CDR3, the DNA is TGTGCCAGCAGTCTAGCGGGCCAGGTCTACGAGCAGTACTTC. It codes for CASSLAGQVYEQYF.

V usage is TRBV25-1 and J usage is TRBJ2-1; D is perhaps TRBD2 (5 bases). Trimming took off 3 bases at V and 1 base at J, with 7 bases between the two ends. The germline CDR1 and CDR2 sequences are MGHDK and SYGVNS. CDR3 length: 14 amino acids. Here the CDR3 reads CASSEPGSYNEQFF. Written as DNA, the CDR3 is TGTGCCAGCAGTGAGCCGGGATCCTACAATGAGCAGTTCTTC. Drawing the rest from reference TRBV25-1 and TRBJ2-1, the complete variable domain is EADIYQTPRYLVIGTGKKITLECSQTMGHDKMYWYQQDPGMELHLIHYSYGVNSTEKGDLSSESTVSRIRTEHFPLTLESARPSHTSQYLCASSEPGSYNEQFFGPGTRLTVL.

The chain combines TRBV6-5 with TRBJ1-1; TRBD1 might be the D (5 bases). The V end was cut by 4 bases, the J end by 3 bases, with 15 bases between. The CDR3 length is 15 residues. Germline assignment: CDR1 MNHEY and CDR2 SVGAGI. CDR3 DNA: TGTGCCAGCAGTTTCGCGACAGTCGCCTACACTGAAGCTTTCTTT. Protein sequence: CASSFATVAYTEAFF.

The V gene is TRBV15, the J gene TRBJ2-7, with 7 nucleotides matching TRBD1. V shed 0 bases and J 6 bases; nucleotides not matched to a gene: 5. Germline V CDR1 and CDR2: LNHNV, YYDKDF (reference sequence). The CDR3 loop spans 14 amino acids. The CDR3 reads CATSRDRQGGEQYF. CDR3 coding DNA: TGTGCCACCAGCAGAGATCGACAGGGTGGCGAGCAGTACTTC. Complete variable domain (other parts from reference TRBV15 and TRBJ2-7): DAMVIQNPRYQVTQFGKPVTLSCSQTLNHNVMYWYQQKSSQAPKLLFHYYDKDFNNEADTPDNFQSRRPNTSFCFLDIRSPGLGDTAMYLCATSRDRQGGEQYFGPGTRLTVT.

J is TRBJ2-7 and V is TRBV12-3 or TRBV12-4; D perhaps matches TRBD2 (6 bases). The CDR3 is 13 residues long. Trimming removed 5 bases at V and 8 bases at J, with 16 bases between. For the CDR3, the DNA is TGTGCCAGCAGTGGCCGGACGGAGGGGAAGCAGTACTTC. It encodes CASSGRTEGKQYF.

The chain recombines TRBV28 with TRBJ1-4; 8 bases map to TRBD1. The CDR3 contains 14 residues. V shed 8 bases, J shed 0 bases, and the junction held 2 bases outside the gene matches. Germline assignment: CDR1 MDHEN and CDR2 SYDVKM. CDR3 in DNA: TGTGCCAGCGGGACAGGTACAACTAATGAAAAACTGTTTTTT. This translates into CASGTGTTNEKLFF.

This chain links TRBV5-1 with TRBJ2-1; 8 bases are a match to TRBD2. The J segment lost 8 bases and the V segment lost 4 bases, leaving 11 bases of the junction unmatched. The V gene's germline CDR1 is SGHRS and CDR2 YFSETQ. This CDR3 comprises 15 residues. The CDR3 spells CASSAGLAGVDEQFF. CDR3 nucleotides: TGCGCCAGCAGCGCCGGACTAGCTGGTGTGGATGAGCAGTTCTTC.

The gene calls are TRBV18 and TRBJ1-3, with no clear D. The CDR3 totals 14 residues. The germline gives CDR1 KGHSH, CDR2 LQKENI. Trimming left V 4 bases short and J 0 bases short, with 7 bases between. CDR3 loop: CASSLGISGNTIYF. CDR3 sequence (DNA): TGTGCCAGCTCACTGGGAATCTCTGGAAACACCATATATTTT.

This clone was seen just once. This sequence joins TRBV23-1 and TRBJ1-3; D uncertain. TRBV23-1 is recorded as an ORF, its role being uncertain. This CDR3 spans 16 amino acids. V lost 2 bases and J lost 4, with 15 bases in between. CDR3 protein: CASSQIGSESGNTIYF. In DNA, the CDR3 is TGCGCCAGCAGTCAAATCGGCTCAGAGTCAGGAAACACCATATATTTT.

This sequence joins TRBV4-3 and TRBJ2-2; 9 positions match TRBD2. The V gene's germline CDR1 is LGHNA and CDR2 YSLEER. The CDR3 contains 21 residues. The trim removed 1 base at V and 4 bases at J, leaving 19 bases unmatched. This chain's CDR3 is CASSQALGGRASLIPTGELFF. The DNA for the CDR3 is TGCGCCAGCAGCCAAGCGTTGGGCGGGAGGGCCTCCCTTATACCCACCGGGGAGCTGTTTTTT.

The chain carries TRBV7-9 and TRBJ2-5, with D maybe TRBD1 (5 bases). With 5 bases removed from V and 1 base from J, the gap between germline ends came to 14 bases. This CDR3 comprises 15 residues. Germline V gene lookup returns CDR1 SEHNR and CDR2 FQNEAQ (reference sequence). CDR3 DNA sequence: TGTGCCAGCAGCCCTTCCGGACATTTCCAAGAGACCCAGTACTTC. It codes for CASSPSGHFQETQYF. Together with reference TRBV7-9 and TRBJ2-5, the CDR3 gives the full variable domain: DTGVSQNPRHKITKRGQNVTFRCDPISEHNRLYWYRQTLGQGPEFLTYFQNEAQLEKSRLLSDRFSAERPKGSFSTLEIQRTEQGDSAMYLCASSPSGHFQETQYFGPGTRLLVL.

The chain carries TRBV6-5 and TRBJ2-7, with 8 bases that match TRBD1. Germline lookup yields CDR1 MNHEY and CDR2 SVGAGI. The CDR3 covers 12 residues. Trimming took 11 bases from V and 0 from J; bases not matched to a gene: 3. Here the CDR3 DNA reads TGTGCCTCCGGACAGGGCTCCTACGAGCAGTACTTC. Residues: CASGQGSYEQYF.